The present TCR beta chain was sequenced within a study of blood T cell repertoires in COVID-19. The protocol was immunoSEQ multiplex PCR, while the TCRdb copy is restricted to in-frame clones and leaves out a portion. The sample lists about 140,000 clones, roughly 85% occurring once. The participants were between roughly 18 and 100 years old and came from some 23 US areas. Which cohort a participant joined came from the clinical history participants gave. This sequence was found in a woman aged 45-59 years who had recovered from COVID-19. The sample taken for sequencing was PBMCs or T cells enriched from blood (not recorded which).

The CDR3 here is CASSPRRENTEAFF. CDR3 nucleotide sequence: TGTGCCAGCTCACCACGCAGGGAGAACACTGAAGCTTTCTTT. V usage is TRBV18 and J usage is TRBJ1-1; a weak D match, TRBD1 (5 bases). Trimming pared 1 base from V and 1 base from J, leaving 7 bases between. The germline V gene encodes CDR1 KGHSH and CDR2 LQKENI. CDR3 length equals 14 residues.